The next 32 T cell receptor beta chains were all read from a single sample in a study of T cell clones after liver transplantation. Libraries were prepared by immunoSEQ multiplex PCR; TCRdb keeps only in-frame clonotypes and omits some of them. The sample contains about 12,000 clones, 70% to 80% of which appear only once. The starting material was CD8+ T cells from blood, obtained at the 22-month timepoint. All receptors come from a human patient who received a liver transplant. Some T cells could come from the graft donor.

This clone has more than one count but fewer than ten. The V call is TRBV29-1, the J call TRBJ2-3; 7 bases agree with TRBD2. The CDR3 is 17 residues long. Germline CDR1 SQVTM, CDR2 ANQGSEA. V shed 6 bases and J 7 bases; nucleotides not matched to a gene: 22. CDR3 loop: CSVRGRAETEPHHTQYF. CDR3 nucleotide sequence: TGCAGCGTCCGAGGGAGGGCGGAAACTGAGCCCCACCATACGCAGTATTTT.

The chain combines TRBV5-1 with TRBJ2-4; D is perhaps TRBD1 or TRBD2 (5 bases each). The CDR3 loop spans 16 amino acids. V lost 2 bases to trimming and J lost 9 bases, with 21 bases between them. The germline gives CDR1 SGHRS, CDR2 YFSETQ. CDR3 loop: CASSFIWDPNSSIQYF. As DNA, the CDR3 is TGCGCCAGCAGCTTTATTTGGGACCCCAACTCCAGCATTCAGTACTTC.

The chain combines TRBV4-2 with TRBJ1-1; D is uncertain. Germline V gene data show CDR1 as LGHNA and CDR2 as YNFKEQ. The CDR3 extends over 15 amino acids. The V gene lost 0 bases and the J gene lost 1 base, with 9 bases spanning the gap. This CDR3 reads CASSQEREGNTEAFF. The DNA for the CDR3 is TGTGCCAGCAGCCAAGAGCGGGAGGGGAACACTGAAGCTTTCTTT.

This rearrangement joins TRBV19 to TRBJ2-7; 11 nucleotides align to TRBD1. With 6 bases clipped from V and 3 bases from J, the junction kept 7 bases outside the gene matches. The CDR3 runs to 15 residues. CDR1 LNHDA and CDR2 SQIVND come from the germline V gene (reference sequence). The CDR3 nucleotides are TGTGCCAGTAGCCGAGGGACAGGGGGACTCTACGAGCAGTACTTC. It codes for CASSRGTGGLYEQYF.

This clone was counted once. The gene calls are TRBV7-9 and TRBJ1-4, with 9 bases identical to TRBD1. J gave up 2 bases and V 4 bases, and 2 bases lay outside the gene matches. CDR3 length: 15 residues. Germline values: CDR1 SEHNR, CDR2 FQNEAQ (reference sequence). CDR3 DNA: TGTGCCAGCAGCTACGGACAGGGGACTAATGAAAAACTGTTTTTT. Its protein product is CASSYGQGTNEKLFF.

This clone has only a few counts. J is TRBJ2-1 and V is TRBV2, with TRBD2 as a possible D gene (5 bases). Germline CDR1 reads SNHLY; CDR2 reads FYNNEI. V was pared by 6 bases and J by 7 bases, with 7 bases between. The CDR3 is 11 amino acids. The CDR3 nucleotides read TGTGCCAGCAGGTCGGGGAATGAGCAGTTCTTC. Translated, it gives CASRSGNEQFF.

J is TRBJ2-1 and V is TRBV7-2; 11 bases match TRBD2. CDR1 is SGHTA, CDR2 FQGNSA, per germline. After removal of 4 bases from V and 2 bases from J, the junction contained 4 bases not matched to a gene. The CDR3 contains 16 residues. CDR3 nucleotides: TGTGCCAGCAGCTCCGTAGCGGGGGGGACCTACAATGAGCAGTTCTTC. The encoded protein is CASSSVAGGTYNEQFF.

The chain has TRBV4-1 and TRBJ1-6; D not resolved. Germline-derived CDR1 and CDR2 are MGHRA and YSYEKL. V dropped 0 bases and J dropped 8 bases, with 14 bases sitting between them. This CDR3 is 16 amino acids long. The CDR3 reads CASSQEMGRVDSPLHF. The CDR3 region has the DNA TGCGCCAGCAGCCAAGAAATGGGGAGGGTCGATTCACCCCTCCACTTT.

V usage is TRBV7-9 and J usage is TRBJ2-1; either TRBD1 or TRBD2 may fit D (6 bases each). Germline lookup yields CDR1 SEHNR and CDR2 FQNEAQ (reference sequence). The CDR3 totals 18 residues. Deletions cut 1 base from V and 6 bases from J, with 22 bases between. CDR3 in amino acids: CASSLGSLRGQRTNEQFF. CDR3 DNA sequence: TGTGCCAGCAGCTTAGGATCGCTGCGGGGACAAAGAACCAATGAGCAGTTCTTC. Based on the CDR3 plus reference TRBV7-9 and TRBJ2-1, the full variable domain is DTGVSQNPRHKITKRGQNVTFRCDPISEHNRLYWYRQTLGQGPEFLTYFQNEAQLEKSRLLSDRFSAERPKGSFSTLEIQRTEQGDSAMYLCASSLGSLRGQRTNEQFFGPGTRLTVL.

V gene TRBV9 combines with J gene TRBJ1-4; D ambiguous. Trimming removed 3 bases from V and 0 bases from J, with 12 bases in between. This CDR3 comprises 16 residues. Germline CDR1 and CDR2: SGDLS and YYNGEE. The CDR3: CASSEGGGATNEKLFF. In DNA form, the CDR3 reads TGTGCCAGCAGCGAGGGAGGCGGAGCAACTAATGAAAAACTGTTTTTT.

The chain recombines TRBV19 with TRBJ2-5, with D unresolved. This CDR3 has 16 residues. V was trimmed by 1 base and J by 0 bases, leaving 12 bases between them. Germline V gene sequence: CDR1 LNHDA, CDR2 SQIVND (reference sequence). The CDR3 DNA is TGTGCCAGTAGTATAGCGGGCTTTGTGGACCAAGAGACCCAGTACTTC. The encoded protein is CASSIAGFVDQETQYF.

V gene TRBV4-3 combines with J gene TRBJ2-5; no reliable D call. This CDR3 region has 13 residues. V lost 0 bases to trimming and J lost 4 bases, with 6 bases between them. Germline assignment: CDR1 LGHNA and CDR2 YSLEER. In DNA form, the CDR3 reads TGCGCCAGCAGCCAAGAACAGAGAGAGACCCAGTACTTC. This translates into CASSQEQRETQYF.

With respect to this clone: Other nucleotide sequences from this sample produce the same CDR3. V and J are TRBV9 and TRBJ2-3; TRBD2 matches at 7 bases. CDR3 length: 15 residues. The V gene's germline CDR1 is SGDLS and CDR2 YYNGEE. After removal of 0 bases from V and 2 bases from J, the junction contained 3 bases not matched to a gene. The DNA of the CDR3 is TGTGCCAGCAGCGTAGGTCTAGCGGCCACAGATACGCAGTATTTT. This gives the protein CASSVGLAATDTQYF.

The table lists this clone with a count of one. The CDR3 region is CASSLARQGAYEQYF. The CDR3, as DNA: TGTGCCAGCAGCTTGGCCCGACAGGGGGCCTACGAGCAGTACTTC. The chain employs TRBV5-4 and TRBJ2-7; 9 nucleotides line up with TRBD1. J lost 2 bases, V lost 0 bases, and 3 bases had no gene match. Germline V gene sequence: CDR1 SGHNT, CDR2 YYREEE (reference sequence). The CDR3 is 15 amino acids.

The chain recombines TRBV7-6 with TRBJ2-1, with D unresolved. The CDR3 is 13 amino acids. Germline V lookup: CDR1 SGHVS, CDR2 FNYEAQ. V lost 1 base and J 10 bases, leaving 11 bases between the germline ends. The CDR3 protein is CASSLGGPGEQFF. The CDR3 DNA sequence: TGTGCCAGCAGCTTAGGAGGTCCCGGGGAGCAGTTCTTC.

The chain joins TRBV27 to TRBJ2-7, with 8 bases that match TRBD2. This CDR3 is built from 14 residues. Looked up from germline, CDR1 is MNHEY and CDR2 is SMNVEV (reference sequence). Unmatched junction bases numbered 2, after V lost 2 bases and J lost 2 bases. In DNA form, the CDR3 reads TGTGCCAGCAGTTTAGCGGGAGGTCCCTACGAGCAGTACTTC. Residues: CASSLAGGPYEQYF.

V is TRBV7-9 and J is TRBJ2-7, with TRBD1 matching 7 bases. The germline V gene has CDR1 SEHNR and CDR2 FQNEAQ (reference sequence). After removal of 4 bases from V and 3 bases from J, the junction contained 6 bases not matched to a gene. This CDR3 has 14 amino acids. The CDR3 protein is CASSSMGQNYEQYF. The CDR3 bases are TGTGCCAGCAGCTCTATGGGACAGAACTACGAGCAGTACTTC.

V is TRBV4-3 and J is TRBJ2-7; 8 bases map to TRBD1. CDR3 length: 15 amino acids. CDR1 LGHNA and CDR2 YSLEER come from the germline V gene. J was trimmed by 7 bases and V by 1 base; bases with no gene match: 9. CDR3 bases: TGCGCCAGCAGCCAAGTTGGACAGGGTTTGAGAGAGCAGTACTTC. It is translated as CASSQVGQGLREQYF.

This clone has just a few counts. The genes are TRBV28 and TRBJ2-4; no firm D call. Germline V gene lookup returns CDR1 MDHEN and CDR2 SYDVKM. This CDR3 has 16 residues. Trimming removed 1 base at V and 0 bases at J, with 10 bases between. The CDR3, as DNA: TGTGCCAGCAGTTTATCGTTAGGTGGAGCCAAAAACATTCAGTACTTC. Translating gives CASSLSLGGAKNIQYF.

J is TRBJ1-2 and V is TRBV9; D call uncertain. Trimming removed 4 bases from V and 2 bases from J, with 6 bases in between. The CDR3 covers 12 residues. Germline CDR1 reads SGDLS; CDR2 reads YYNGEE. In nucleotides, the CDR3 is TGTGCCAGCAGCCCTAACAACTATGGCTACACCTTC. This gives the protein CASSPNNYGYTF.

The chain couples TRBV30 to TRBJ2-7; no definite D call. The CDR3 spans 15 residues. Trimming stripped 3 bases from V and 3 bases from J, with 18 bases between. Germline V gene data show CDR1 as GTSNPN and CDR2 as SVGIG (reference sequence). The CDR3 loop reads CAWSVGQMWNYEQYF. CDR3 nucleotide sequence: TGTGCCTGGAGCGTCGGGCAGATGTGGAACTACGAGCAGTACTTC.

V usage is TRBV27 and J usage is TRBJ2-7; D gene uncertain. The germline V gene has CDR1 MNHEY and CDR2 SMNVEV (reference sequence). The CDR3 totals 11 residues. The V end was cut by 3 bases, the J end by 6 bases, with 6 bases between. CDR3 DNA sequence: TGTGCCAGCAGTTTCGGATCCGAGCAGTACTTC. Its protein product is CASSFGSEQYF.

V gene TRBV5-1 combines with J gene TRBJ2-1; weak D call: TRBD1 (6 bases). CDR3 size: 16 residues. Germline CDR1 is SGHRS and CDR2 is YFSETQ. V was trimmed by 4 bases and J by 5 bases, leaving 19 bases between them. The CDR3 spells CASSPERTAINNEQFF. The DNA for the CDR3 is TGCGCCAGCAGCCCGGAAAGGACAGCTATAAACAATGAGCAGTTCTTC.

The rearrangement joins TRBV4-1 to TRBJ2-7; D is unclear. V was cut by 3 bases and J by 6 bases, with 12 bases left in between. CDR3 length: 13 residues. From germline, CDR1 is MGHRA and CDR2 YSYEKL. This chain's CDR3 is CASSHAPTTEQYF. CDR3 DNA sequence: TGCGCCAGCAGCCACGCTCCTACTACCGAGCAGTACTTC.

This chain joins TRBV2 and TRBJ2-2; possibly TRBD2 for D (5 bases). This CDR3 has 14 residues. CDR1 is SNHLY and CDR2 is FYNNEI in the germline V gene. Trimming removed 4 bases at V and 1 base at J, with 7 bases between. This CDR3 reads CASSGAVNTGELFF. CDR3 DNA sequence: TGTGCCAGCAGTGGAGCGGTGAACACCGGGGAGCTGTTTTTT.

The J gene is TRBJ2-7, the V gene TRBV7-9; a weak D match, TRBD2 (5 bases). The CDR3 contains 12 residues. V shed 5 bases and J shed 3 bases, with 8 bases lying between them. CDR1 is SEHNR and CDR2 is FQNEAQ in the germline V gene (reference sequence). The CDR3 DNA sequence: TGTGCCAGCAGCCCGGGATTCTACGAGCAGTACTTC. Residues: CASSPGFYEQYF.

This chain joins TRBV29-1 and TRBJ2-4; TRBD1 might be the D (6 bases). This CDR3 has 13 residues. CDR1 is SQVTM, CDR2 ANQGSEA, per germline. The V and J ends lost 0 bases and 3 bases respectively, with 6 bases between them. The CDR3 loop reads CSVEEGHKNIQYF. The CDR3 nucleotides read TGCAGCGTTGAAGAGGGACACAAAAACATTCAGTACTTC.

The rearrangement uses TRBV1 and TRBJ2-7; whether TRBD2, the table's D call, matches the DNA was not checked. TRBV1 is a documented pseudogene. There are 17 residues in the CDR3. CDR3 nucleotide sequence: TGCACCAGCAGCCAAGGGAAGTCTAGCGGGGGGACCTACGAGCAGTACTTC. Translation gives CTSSQGKSSGGTYEQYF.

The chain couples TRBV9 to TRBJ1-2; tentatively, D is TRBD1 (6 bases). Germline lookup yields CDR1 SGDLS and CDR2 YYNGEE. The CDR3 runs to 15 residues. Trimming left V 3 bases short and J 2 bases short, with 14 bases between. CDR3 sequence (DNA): TGTGCCAGCAGCGCCGGGGGGACAATCAACTATGGCTACACCTTC. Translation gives CASSAGGTINYGYTF. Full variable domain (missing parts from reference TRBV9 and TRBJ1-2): DSGVTQTPKHLITATGQRVTLRCSPRSGDLSVYWYQQSLDQGLQFLIQYYNGEERAKGNILERFSAQQFPDLHSELNLSSLELGDSALYFCASSAGGTINYGYTFGSGTRLTVV.

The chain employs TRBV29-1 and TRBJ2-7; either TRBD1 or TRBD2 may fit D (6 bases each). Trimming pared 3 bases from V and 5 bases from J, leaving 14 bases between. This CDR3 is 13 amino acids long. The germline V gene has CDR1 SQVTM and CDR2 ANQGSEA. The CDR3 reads CSVEAGHQNEQYF. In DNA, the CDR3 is TGCAGCGTTGAGGCGGGACATCAAAACGAGCAGTACTTC.

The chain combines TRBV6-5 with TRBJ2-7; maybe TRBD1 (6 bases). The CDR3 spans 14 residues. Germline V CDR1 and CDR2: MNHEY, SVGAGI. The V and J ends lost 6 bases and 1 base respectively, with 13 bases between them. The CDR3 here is CASSPTQGSYEQYF. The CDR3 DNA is TGTGCCAGCAGCCCCACACAGGGATCCTACGAGCAGTACTTC.

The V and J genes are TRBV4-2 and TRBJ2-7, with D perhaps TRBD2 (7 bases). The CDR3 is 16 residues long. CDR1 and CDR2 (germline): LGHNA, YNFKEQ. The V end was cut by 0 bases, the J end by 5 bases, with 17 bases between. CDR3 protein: CASSQDGGGTRNEQYF. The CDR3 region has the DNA TGTGCCAGCAGCCAAGATGGGGGGGGCACGAGGAACGAGCAGTACTTC.